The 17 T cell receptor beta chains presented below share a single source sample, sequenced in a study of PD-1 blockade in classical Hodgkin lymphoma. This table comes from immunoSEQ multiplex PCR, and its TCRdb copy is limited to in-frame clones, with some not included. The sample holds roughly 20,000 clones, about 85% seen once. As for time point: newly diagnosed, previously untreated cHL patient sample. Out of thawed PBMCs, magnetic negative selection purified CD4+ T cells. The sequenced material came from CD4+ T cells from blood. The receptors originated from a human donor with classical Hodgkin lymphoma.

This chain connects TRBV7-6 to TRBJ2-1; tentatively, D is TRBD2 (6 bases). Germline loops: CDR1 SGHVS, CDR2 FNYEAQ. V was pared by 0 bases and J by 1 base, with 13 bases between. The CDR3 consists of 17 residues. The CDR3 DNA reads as TGTGCCAGCAGCTTAGCCCCGCTAGCGTGGTCCTACAATGAGCAGTTCTTC. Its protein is CASSLAPLAWSYNEQFF.

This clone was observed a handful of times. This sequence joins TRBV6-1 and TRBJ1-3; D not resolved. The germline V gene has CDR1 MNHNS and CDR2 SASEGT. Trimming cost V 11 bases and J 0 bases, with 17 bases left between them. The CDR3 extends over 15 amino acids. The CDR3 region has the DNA TGTGCCGTCACAGCGAGGTCCCCCTCTGGAAACACCATATATTTT. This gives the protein CAVTARSPSGNTIYF.

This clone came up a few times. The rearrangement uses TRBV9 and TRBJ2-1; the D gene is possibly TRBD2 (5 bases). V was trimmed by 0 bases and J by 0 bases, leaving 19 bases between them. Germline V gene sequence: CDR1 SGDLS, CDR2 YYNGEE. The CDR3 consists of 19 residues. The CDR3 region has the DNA TGTGCCAGCAGCGTAGGCACAGTAGGCGGCGGGCGCTCCTACAATGAGCAGTTCTTC. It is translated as CASSVGTVGGGRSYNEQFF.

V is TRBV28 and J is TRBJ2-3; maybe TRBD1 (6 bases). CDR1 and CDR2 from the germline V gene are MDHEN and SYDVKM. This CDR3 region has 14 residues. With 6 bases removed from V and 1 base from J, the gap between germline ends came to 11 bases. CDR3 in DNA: TGTGCCAGCAGGTGGACAGACCGCACAGATACGCAGTATTTT. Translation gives CASRWTDRTDTQYF.

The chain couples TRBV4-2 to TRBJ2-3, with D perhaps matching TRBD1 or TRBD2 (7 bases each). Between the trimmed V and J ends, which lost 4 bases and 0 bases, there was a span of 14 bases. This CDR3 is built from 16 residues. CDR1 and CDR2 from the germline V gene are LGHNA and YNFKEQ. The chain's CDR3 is CASSPGGGASTDTQYF. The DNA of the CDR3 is TGTGCCAGCAGCCCAGGGGGAGGGGCCAGCACAGATACGCAGTATTTT.

The CDR3 bases are TGTGCCAGTAGTATTGGGCGGGGCGGGGGTGAGCAGTTCTTC. This gives the protein CASSIGRGGGEQFF. V usage is TRBV19 and J usage is TRBJ2-1, with TRBD2 identical over 7 bases. Germline trimming cut 3 bases from V and 9 bases from J; bases unmatched to any gene: 8. Germline loops: CDR1 LNHDA, CDR2 SQIVND (reference sequence). CDR3 size: 14 residues.

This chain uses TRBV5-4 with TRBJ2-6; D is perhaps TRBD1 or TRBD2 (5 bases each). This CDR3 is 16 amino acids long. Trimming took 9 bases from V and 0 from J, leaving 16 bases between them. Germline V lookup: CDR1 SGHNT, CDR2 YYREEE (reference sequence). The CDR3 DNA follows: TGTGCCACTACCTCCGGGACCATCTCTGGGGCCAACGTCCTGACTTTC. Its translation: CATTSGTISGANVLTF.

CDR3 amino acids: CAISENEKLFF. CDR3 nucleotides: TGTGCCATCAGCGAGAATGAAAAACTGTTTTTT. This chain joins TRBV10-3 and TRBJ1-4, with D unclear. CDR3 length: 11 residues. Germline CDR1 is ENHRY and CDR2 is SYGVKD. Trimming left V 6 bases short and J 5 bases short, with 4 bases between.

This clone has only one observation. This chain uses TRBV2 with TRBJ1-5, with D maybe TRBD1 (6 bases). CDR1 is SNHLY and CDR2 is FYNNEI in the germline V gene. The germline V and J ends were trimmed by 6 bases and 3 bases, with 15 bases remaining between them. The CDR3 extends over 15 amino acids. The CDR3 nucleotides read TGTGCCAGCAGCCCGGACAGACTTCACAATCAGCCCCAGCATTTT. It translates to CASSPDRLHNQPQHF.

The CDR3 sequence: CASSQESTINTIYF. The CDR3 DNA sequence: TGTGCCAGCAGCCAAGAGTCGACAATAAACACCATATATTTT. This chain links TRBV4-2 with TRBJ1-3; no definite D call. This CDR3 region has 14 residues. The V gene lost 0 bases and the J gene lost 6 bases, with 9 bases spanning the gap. Germline V gene data show CDR1 as LGHNA and CDR2 as YNFKEQ.

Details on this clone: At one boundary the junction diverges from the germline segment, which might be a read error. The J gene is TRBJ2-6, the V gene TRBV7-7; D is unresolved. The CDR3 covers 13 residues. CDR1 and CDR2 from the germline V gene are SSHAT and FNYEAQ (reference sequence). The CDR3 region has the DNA TGTGCTAGCAGCCCACCCGGGGCCAACGTCCTGACTTTC. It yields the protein CASSPPGANVLTF.

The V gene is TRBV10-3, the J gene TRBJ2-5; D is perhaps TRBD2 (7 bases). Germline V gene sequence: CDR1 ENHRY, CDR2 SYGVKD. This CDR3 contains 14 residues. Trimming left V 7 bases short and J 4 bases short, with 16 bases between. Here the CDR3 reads CAITDGGLGETQYF. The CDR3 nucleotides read TGTGCCATCACCGACGGGGGGCTGGGAGAGACCCAGTACTTC.

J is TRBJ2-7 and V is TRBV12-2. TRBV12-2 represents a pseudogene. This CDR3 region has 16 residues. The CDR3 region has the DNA TGTGCAAGTCGCCCACTTAGAGCGAAGGGTTCCTACGAGCAGTACTTC. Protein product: CASRPLRAKGSYEQYF.

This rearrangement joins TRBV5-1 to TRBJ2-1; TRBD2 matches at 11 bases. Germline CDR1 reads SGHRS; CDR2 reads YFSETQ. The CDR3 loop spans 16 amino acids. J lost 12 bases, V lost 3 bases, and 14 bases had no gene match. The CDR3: CASSSRGSSGGPGQFF. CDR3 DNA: TGCGCCAGCAGCTCCCGAGGGTCTAGCGGGGGGCCAGGGCAGTTCTTC.

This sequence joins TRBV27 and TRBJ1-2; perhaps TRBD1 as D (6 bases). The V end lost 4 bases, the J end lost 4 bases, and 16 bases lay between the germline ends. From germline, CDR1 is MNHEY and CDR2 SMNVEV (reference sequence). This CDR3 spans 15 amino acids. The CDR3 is CASSSSTGPPYGYTF. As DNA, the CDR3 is TGTGCCAGCAGTTCGAGCACAGGGCCCCCCTATGGCTACACCTTC.

The CDR3 protein is CASRSALRSYNEQFF. Here the CDR3 DNA reads TGCGCCAGCAGGTCTGCGCTTCGCTCCTACAATGAGCAGTTCTTC. The rearrangement joins TRBV5-1 to TRBJ2-1; D gene unclear. The CDR3 totals 15 residues. From germline, CDR1 is SGHRS and CDR2 YFSETQ. V was clipped by 5 bases and J by 0 bases, with 12 bases between them.

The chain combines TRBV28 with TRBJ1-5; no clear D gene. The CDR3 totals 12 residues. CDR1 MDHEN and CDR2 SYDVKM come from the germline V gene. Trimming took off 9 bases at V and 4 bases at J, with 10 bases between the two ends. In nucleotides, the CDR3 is TGTGCCAGTCCCGATGGTAATCAGCCCCAGCATTTT. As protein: CASPDGNQPQHF.